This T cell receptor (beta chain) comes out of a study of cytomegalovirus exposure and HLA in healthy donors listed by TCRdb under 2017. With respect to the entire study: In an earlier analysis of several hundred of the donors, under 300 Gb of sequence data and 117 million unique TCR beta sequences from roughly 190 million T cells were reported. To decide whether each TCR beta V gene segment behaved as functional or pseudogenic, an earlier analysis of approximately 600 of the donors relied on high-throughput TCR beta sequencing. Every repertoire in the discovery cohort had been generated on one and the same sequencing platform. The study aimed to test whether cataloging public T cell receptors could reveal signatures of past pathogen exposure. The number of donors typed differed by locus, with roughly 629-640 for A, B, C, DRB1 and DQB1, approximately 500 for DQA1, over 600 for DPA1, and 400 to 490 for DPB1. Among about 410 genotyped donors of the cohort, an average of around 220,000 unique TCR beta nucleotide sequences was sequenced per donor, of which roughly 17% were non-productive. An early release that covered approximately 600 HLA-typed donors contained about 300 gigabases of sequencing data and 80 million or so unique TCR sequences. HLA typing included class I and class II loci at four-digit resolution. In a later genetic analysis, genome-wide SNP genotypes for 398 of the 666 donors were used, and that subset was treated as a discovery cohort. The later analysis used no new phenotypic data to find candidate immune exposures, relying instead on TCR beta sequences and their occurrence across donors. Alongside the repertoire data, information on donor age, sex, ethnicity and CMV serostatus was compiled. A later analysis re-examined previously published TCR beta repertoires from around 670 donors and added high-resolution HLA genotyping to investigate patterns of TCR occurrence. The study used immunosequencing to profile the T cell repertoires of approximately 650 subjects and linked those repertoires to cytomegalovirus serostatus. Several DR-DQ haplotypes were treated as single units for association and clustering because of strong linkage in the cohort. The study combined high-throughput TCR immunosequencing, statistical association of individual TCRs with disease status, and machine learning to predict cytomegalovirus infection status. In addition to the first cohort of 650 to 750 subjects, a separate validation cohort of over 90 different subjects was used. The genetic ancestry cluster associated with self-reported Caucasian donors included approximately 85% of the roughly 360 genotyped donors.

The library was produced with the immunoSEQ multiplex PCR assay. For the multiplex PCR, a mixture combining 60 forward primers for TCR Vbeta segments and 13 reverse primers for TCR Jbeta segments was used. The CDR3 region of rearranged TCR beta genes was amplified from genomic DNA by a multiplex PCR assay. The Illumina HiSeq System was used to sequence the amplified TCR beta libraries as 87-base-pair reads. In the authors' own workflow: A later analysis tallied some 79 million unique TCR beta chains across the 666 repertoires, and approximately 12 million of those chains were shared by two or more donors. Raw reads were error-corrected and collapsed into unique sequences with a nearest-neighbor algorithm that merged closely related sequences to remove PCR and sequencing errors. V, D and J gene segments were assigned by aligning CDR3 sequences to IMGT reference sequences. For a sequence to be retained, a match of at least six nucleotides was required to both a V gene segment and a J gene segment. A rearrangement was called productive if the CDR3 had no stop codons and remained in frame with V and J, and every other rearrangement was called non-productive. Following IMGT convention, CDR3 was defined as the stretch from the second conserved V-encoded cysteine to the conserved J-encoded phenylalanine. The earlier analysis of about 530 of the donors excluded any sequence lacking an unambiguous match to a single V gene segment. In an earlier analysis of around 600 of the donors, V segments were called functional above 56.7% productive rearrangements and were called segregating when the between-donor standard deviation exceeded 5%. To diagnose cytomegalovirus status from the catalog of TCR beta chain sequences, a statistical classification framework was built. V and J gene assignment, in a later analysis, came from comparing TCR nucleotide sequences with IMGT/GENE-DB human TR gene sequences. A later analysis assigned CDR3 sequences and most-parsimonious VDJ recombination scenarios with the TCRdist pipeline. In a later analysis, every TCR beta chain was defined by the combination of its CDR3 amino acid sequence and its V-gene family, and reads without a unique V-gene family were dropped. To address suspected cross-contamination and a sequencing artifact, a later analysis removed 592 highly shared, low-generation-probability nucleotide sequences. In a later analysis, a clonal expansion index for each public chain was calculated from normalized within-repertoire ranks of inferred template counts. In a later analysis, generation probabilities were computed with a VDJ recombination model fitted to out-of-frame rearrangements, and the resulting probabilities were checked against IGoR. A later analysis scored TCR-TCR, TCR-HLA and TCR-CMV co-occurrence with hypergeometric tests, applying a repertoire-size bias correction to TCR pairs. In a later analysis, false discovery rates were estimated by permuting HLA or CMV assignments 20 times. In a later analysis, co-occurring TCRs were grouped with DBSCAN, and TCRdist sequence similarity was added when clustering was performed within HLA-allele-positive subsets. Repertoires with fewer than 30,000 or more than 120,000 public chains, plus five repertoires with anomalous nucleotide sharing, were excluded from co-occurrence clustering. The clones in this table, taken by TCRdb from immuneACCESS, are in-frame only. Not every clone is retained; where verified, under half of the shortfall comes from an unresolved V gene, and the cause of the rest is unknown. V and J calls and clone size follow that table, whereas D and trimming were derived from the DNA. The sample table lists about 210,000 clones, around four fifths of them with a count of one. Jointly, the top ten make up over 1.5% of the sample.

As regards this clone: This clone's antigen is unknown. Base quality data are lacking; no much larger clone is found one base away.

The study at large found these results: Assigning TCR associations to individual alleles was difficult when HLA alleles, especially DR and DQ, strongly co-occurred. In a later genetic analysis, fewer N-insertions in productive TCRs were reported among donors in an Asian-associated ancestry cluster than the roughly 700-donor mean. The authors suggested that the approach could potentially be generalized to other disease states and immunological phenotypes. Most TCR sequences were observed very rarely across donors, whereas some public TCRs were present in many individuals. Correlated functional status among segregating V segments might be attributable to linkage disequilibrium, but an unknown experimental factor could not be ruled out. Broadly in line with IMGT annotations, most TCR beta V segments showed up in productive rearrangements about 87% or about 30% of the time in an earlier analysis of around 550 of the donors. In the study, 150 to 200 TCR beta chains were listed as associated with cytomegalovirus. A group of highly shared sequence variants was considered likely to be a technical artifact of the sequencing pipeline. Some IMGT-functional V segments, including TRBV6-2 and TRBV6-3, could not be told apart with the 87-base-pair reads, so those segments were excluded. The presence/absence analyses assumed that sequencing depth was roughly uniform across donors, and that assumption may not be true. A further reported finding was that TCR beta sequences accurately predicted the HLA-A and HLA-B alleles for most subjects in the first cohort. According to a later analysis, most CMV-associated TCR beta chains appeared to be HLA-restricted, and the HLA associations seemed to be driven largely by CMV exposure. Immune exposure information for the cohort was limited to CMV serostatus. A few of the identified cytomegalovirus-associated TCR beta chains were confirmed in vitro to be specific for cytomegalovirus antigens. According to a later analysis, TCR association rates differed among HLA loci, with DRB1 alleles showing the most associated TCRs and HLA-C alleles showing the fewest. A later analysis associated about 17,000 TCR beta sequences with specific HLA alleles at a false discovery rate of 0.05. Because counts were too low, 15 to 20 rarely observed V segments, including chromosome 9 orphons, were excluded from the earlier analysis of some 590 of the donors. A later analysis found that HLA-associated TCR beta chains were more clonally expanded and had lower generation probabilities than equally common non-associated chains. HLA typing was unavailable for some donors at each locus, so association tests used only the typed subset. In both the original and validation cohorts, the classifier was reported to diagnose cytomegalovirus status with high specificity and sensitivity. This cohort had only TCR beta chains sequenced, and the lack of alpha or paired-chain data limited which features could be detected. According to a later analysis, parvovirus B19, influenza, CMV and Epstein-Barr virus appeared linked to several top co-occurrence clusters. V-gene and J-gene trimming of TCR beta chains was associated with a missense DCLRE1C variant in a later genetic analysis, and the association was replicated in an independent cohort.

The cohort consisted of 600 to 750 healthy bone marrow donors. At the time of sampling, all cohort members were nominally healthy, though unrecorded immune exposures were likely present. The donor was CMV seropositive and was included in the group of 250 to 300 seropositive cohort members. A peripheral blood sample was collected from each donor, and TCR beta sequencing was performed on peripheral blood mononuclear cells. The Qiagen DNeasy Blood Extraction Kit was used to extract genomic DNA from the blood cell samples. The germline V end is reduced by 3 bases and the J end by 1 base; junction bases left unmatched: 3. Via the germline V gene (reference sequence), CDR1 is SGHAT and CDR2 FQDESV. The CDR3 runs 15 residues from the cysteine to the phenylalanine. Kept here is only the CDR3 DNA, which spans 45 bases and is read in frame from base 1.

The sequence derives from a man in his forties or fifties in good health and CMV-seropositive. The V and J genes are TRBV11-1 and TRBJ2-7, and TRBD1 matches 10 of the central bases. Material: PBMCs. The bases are TGTGCCAGCAGCTTGGGACAGGGGATTTCCTACGAGCAGTACTTC. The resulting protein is CASSLGQGISYEQYF.